The entry that follows covers one T cell receptor beta chain sequence. The antigen is undetermined. CDR1 KGHSH and CDR2 LQKENI come from the germline V gene. The CDR3 is 18 residues long. V lost 2 bases, J lost 5 bases, and 14 bases stayed unmatched. This record comes from a study of cytomegalovirus exposure and HLA in healthy donors. Study-wide context: From HLA-typed donors, an early data release held tens of millions of unique TCRs. Points from the study as a whole: Many donors shared some public TCRs, even though most TCR sequences were rare.

In the PCR, 60 Vbeta and 13 Jbeta primers were used. The data were produced by immunoSEQ multiplex PCR, yet TCRdb's version contains in-frame clones alone and is incomplete. The sample holds 150,000 to 170,000 clones, 65% to 85% seen once. The sequence was collected from a woman aged 40 to 50 in good health and CMV-seropositive. The gene calls are TRBV18 and TRBJ2-2, with TRBD2 matching 7 bases. Input material: PBMCs. The CDR3 DNA sequence: TGTGCCAGCTCACCATCAGGAGCGACCTGGGGGGGGACCGGGGAGCTGTTTTTT. This encodes CASSPSGATWGGTGELFF.